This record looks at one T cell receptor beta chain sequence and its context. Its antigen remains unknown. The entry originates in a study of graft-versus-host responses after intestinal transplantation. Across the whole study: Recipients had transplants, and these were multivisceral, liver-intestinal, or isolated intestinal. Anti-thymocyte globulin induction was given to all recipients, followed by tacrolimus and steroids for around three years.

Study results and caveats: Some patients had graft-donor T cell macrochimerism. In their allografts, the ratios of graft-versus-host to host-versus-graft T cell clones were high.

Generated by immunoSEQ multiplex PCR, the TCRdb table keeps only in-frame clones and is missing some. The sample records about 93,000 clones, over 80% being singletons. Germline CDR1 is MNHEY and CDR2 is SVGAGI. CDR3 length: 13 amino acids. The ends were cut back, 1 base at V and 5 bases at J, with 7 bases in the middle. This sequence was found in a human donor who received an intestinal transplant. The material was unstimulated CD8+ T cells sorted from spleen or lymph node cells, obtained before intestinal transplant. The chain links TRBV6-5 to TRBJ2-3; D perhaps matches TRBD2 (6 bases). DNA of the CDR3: TGTGCCAGCAGTTACTACGGGGGAGATACGCAGTATTTT. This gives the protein CASSYYGGDTQYF.